This section outlines one T cell receptor beta chain sequence together with its context. This receptor's antigen is unknown. Base qualities are missing; no much larger clone stands one base away. Other DNA sequences within the sample encode an identical CDR3. The cohort comprised under 700 healthy bone marrow donors. Cohort members were all nominally healthy when sampled, although unrecorded immune exposures were likely present. The donor tested CMV seronegative, placing the donor among the approximately 400 seronegative members of the cohort. Each donor provided a peripheral blood sample, and peripheral blood mononuclear cells were used for TCR beta sequencing. Genomic DNA extraction from the blood cell samples was performed with the Qiagen DNeasy Blood Extraction Kit. The CDR1 and CDR2 encoded by the germline V gene are MGHRA and YSYEKL. The CDR3 starts with the cysteine, ends with the phenylalanine, and has 15 residues. Kept here is only the CDR3 DNA, which spans 45 bases and is read in frame from base 1. Trimming removed 3 bases from V and 3 bases from J; the gene matches leave 5 bases unexplained.

The sample comes from a study of cytomegalovirus exposure and HLA in healthy donors (dated by TCRdb to between 2016 and 2019). About the full investigation: An earlier analysis of 550 to 700 of the donors reported about 290 Gb of sequence data and around 110 million unique TCR beta sequences from roughly 200 million T cells. Roughly 300 gigabases of sequencing data and tens of millions of unique TCR sequences were included in an early release covering roughly 600 HLA-typed donors. Of the approximately 400 genotyped donors, 81% were placed in the genetic ancestry cluster associated with self-reported Caucasian donors. The aim of the study was to test whether cataloging public T cell receptors could identify signatures of past pathogen exposure. Using immunosequencing, the study profiled T cell repertoires from approximately 700 subjects and related those repertoires to cytomegalovirus serostatus. A separate validation cohort of about 110 different subjects was used in addition to the approximately 640-subject first cohort. To predict cytomegalovirus infection status, the study combined high-throughput TCR immunosequencing, statistical association of individual TCRs with disease status, and machine learning. In a later analysis, previously published TCR beta repertoires from hundreds of donors were re-analyzed and high-resolution HLA genotyping was added so that TCR occurrence patterns could be studied. The later analysis used no new phenotypic data to find candidate immune exposures, relying instead on TCR beta sequences and their occurrence across donors. An earlier analysis of several hundred of the donors used high-throughput TCR beta sequencing to judge whether each TCR beta V gene segment behaved as functional or pseudogenic. Alongside the repertoire data, information on donor age, sex, ethnicity and CMV serostatus was compiled. In a later genetic analysis, genome-wide SNP genotypes for about three fifths of the 666 donors were used, and that subset was treated as a discovery cohort. All discovery cohort repertoires had been generated using a single sequencing platform. HLA typing covered class I and class II loci at four-digit resolution. Typing coverage differed by locus: A, B, C, DRB1 and DQB1 were typed in roughly 629-640 donors, DQA1 in approximately 520, DPA1 in over 600, and DPB1 in approximately 450. Four to six DR-DQ haplotypes were handled as single units for association and clustering, since linkage in the cohort was strong. Across 300 to 500 genotyped donors of the cohort, an average of about 220,000 unique TCR beta nucleotide sequences per donor were sequenced, and 15% to 20% of those sequences were non-productive.

Library prep was done by the immunoSEQ multiplex PCR assay. The multiplex PCR relied on a mix of 60 forward primers for TCR Vbeta segments and 13 reverse primers for TCR Jbeta segments. A multiplex PCR assay on genomic DNA amplified the CDR3 region of rearranged TCR beta genes. Amplified TCR beta libraries were sequenced as 87-base-pair reads on the Illumina HiSeq System. On the authors' methods: A later analysis tallied tens of millions of unique TCR beta chains across the 700 or so repertoires, and some 10 million of those chains were shared by two or more donors. Raw reads were error-corrected and collapsed into unique sequences with a nearest-neighbor algorithm that merged closely related sequences to remove PCR and sequencing errors. CDR3 sequences were aligned to IMGT reference sequences to assign V, D and J gene segments. For a sequence to be retained, a match of at least six nucleotides to both a V gene segment and a J gene segment was required. A rearrangement counted as productive if the CDR3 had no stop codons and remained in frame with V and J, and every other rearrangement counted as non-productive. CDR3 was defined according to IMGT convention as the region running from the second conserved V-encoded cysteine to the conserved J-encoded phenylalanine. The earlier analysis of 587 of the donors excluded any sequence lacking an unambiguous match to a single V gene segment. An earlier analysis of roughly 590 of the donors called V segments functional above 56.7% productive rearrangements and segregating when the between-donor standard deviation exceeded 5%. To diagnose cytomegalovirus status from the catalog of TCR beta chain sequences, a statistical classification framework was built. V and J gene assignment, in a later analysis, came from comparing TCR nucleotide sequences with IMGT/GENE-DB human TR gene sequences. A later analysis assigned CDR3 sequences and most-parsimonious VDJ recombination scenarios with the TCRdist pipeline. In a later analysis, every TCR beta chain was defined by the combination of its CDR3 amino acid sequence and its V-gene family, and reads without a unique V-gene family were dropped. In a later analysis, nearly 600 highly shared, low-generation-probability nucleotide sequences were removed to address suspected cross-contamination and a sequencing artifact. In a later analysis, a clonal expansion index was calculated for each public chain from normalized within-repertoire ranks of inferred template counts. Generation probabilities in a later analysis came from a VDJ recombination model fitted to out-of-frame rearrangements, and those results were checked against IGoR. A later analysis scored TCR-TCR, TCR-HLA and TCR-CMV co-occurrence with hypergeometric tests, applying a repertoire-size bias correction to TCR pairs. False discovery rates were estimated in a later analysis by permuting HLA or CMV assignments 20 times. In a later analysis, co-occurring TCRs were grouped with DBSCAN, and TCRdist sequence similarity was added when clustering was performed within HLA-allele-positive subsets. For co-occurrence clustering, repertoires with fewer than 30,000 or more than 120,000 public chains were excluded, along with roughly 5 repertoires with anomalous nucleotide sharing. This immuneACCESS table, as held by TCRdb, lists in-frame sequences with V and J called but not all clones. Of the missing ones, under half trace to an unresolved V gene in checked studies; the others have no known cause. That table gives V, J and clone size, and the DNA gave D and trimming. For this sample there are 100,000 to 150,000 clones; about three quarters appear just once. Roughly 1.5% of the sample is taken by the ten largest.

The investigation overall reported the following: According to a later analysis, most CMV-associated TCR beta chains appeared to be HLA-restricted, and the HLA associations seemed to be driven largely by CMV exposure. A total of about 180 TCR beta chains were listed by the study as associated with cytomegalovirus. A further reported finding was that TCR beta sequences accurately predicted the HLA-A and HLA-B alleles for most subjects in the first cohort. The sequencing pipeline was judged likely to have produced a cluster of highly shared sequence variants as a technical artifact. Sequencing depth was assumed to be roughly uniform across donors in the presence/absence analyses, though that assumption may not hold. The cohort was sequenced for TCR beta chains only, and without alpha or paired-chain data the features that could be detected were limited. When HLA alleles, especially DR and DQ, strongly co-occurred, attributing TCR associations to individual alleles was difficult. Cytomegalovirus status was reported to be diagnosed by the classifier with high specificity and sensitivity in both the original and validation cohorts. It was suggested by the authors that the approach could potentially be generalized to other disease states and immunological phenotypes. Because counts were too low, about 15 rarely observed V segments, including chromosome 9 orphons, were left out of the earlier analysis of some 600 of the donors. Because some donors lacked HLA typing at each locus, the association tests relied only on the typed subset. Specific HLA alleles were associated with over 15,000 TCR beta sequences at a false discovery rate of 0.05 in a later analysis. A later analysis found that HLA-associated TCR beta chains were more clonally expanded and had lower generation probabilities than equally common non-associated chains. In vitro tests confirmed that a few of the cytomegalovirus-associated TCR beta chains recognize cytomegalovirus antigens. In a later genetic analysis, fewer N-insertions in productive TCRs were reported among donors in an Asian-associated ancestry cluster than the roughly 700-donor mean. The only immune exposure information available for the cohort was CMV serostatus. In a later genetic analysis, a missense DCLRE1C variant was associated with V-gene and J-gene trimming of TCR beta chains, and the association was replicated in an independent cohort. Some IMGT-functional V segments, including TRBV6-2 and TRBV6-3, could not be told apart with the 87-base-pair reads, so those segments were excluded. Broadly in line with IMGT annotations, most TCR beta V segments showed up in productive rearrangements about 87% or about 30% of the time in an earlier analysis of under 700 of the donors. According to a later analysis, TCR association rates differed among HLA loci, with DRB1 alleles showing the most associated TCRs and HLA-C alleles showing the fewest. Linkage disequilibrium might explain the correlated functional status among segregating V segments, but an unknown experimental factor could not be excluded. In a later analysis, several top co-occurrence clusters were reported to appear linked to parvovirus B19, influenza, CMV and Epstein-Barr virus. Most TCR sequences were observed very rarely across donors, whereas some public TCRs were present in many individuals.

Material: PBMCs. This chain is built from TRBV4-1 and TRBJ2-7, and TRBD2 matches 10 of the central bases. The clonotype originates from a woman under 30 in good health and CMV-seronegative. Here is the DNA: TGCGCCAGCAGCCAGAGGACTAGCGGTGTCTACGAGCAGTACTTC. Translated, this gives CASSQRTSGVYEQYF.